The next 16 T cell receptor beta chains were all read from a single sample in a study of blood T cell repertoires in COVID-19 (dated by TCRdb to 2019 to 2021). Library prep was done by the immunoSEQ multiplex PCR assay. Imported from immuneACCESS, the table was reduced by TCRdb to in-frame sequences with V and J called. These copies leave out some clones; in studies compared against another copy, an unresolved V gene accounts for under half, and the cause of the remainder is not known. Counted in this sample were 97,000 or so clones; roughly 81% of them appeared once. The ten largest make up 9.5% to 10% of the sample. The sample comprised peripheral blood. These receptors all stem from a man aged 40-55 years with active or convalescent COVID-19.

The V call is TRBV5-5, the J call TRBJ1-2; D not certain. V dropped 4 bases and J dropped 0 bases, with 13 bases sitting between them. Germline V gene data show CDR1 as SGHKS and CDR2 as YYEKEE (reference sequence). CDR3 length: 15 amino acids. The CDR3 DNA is TGTGCCAGCAGCCTGACATCGGGAGCTAACTATGGCTACACCTTC. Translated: CASSLTSGANYGYTF.

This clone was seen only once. CDR3 sequence reads: CAWRLLGGEKLFF. DNA for the CDR3: TGTGCCTGGAGGCTCCTAGGAGGAGAAAAACTGTTTTTT. This sequence joins TRBV30 and TRBJ1-4, with D unresolved. V lost 3 bases and J lost 8, with 13 bases in between. The CDR3 is 13 amino acids. CDR1 and CDR2 (germline): GTSNPN, SVGIG (reference sequence).

The CDR3 nucleotides read TGTGCCAGCAGCTTGAGGGACAGACCAAACACCGGGGAGCTGTTTTTT. Its translation is CASSLRDRPNTGELFF. The V and J genes are TRBV7-9 and TRBJ2-2; 7 positions match TRBD1. The CDR3 runs 16 residues. J lost 2 bases, V lost 3 bases, and 6 bases had no gene match. Germline V gene lookup returns CDR1 SEHNR and CDR2 FQNEAQ (reference sequence).

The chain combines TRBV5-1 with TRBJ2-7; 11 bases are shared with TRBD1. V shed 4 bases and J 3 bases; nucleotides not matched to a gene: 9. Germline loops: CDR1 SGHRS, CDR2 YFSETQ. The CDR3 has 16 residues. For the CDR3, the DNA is TGCGCCAGCAGCAATGGCGGGACAGGGGGTTTCTACGAGCAGTACTTC. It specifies CASSNGGTGGFYEQYF.

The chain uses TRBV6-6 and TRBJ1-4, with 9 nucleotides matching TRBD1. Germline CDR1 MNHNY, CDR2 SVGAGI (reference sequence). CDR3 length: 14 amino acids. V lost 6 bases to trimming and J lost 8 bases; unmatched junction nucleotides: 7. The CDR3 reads CASSLQGAEEKLFF. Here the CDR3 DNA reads TGTGCCAGCAGCCTACAGGGGGCAGAGGAAAAACTGTTTTTT.

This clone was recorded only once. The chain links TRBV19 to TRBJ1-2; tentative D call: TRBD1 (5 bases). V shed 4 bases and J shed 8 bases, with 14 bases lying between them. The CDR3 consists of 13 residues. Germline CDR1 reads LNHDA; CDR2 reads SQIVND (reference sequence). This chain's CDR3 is CASSNRNLGGYTF. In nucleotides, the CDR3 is TGTGCCAGTAGTAACAGGAACCTAGGCGGCTACACCTTC.

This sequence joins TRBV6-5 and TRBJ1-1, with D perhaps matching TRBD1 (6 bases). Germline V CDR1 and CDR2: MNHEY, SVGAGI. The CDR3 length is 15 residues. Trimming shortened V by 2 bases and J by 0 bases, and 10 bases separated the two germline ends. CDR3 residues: CASSYAGTLNTEAFF. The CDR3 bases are TGTGCCAGCAGTTACGCCGGGACACTGAACACTGAAGCTTTCTTT.

CDR3 region: CASSPRSVDSEAFF. CDR3 bases: TGTGCCAGCAGCCCCCGGTCGGTAGACAGTGAAGCTTTCTTT. The gene calls are TRBV5-4 and TRBJ1-1; possible D gene TRBD1, 5 bases. Trimming took off 4 bases at V and 7 bases at J, with 17 bases between the two ends. The CDR3 has 14 residues. Germline V CDR1 and CDR2: SGHNT, YYREEE (reference sequence).

CDR3 residues: CAIRHQSPGTEAFF. The CDR3 DNA reads TGTGCCATCCGGCACCAATCCCCCGGGACTGAAGCTTTCTTT. V gene TRBV10-3 combines with J gene TRBJ1-1, with D unclear. Trimming pared 8 bases from V and 5 bases from J, leaving 18 bases between. The CDR3 has 14 residues. The germline V gene encodes CDR1 ENHRY and CDR2 SYGVKD.

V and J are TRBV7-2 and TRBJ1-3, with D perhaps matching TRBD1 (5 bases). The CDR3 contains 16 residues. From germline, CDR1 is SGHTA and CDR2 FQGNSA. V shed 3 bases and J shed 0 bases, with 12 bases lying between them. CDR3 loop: CASSLQGLSSGNTIYF. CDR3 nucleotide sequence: TGTGCCAGCAGCTTGCAGGGCCTAAGCTCTGGAAACACCATATATTTT.

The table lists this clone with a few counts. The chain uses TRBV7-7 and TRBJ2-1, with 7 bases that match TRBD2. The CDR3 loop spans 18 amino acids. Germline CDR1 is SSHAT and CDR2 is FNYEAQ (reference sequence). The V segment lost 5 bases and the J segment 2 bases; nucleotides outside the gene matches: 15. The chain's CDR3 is CASSKHCVPGGPYNEQFF. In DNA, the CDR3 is TGTGCCAGCAGCAAACACTGTGTTCCGGGGGGTCCCTACAATGAGCAGTTCTTC.

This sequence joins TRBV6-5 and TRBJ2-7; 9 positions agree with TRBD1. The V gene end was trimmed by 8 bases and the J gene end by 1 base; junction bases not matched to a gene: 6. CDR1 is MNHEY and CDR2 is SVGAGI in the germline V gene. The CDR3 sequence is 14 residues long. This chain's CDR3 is CASYRTGVSYEQYF. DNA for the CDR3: TGTGCCAGCTACCGGACAGGGGTATCCTACGAGCAGTACTTC.

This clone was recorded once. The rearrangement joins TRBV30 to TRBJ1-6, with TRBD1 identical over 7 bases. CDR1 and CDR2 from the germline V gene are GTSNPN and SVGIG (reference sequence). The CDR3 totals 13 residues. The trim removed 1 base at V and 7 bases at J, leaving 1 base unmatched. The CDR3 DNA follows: TGTGCCTGGAGTGGACAGGGAAATTCACCCCTCCACTTT. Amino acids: CAWSGQGNSPLHF.

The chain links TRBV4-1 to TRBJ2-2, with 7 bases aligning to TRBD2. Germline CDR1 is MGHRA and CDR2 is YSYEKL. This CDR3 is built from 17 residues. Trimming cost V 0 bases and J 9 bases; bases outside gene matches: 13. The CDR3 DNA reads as TGCGCCAGCAGCCAAGATGGGGGGGGGATAGGCCTTCGGGAGCTGTTTTTT. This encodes CASSQDGGGIGLRELFF.

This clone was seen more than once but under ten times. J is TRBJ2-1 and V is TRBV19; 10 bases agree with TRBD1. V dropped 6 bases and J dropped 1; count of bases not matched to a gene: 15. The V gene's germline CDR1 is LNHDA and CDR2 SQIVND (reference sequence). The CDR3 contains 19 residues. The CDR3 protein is CASSLYGTGATLSYNEQFF. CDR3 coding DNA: TGTGCCAGTAGCCTATACGGGACAGGGGCTACCCTATCCTACAATGAGCAGTTCTTC.

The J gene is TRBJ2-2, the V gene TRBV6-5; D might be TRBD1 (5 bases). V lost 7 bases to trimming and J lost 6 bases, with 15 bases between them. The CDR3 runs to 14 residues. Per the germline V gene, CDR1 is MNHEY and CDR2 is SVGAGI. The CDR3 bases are TGTGCCAGCACAAGGGGCCCCCTCGCCGGGGAGCTGTTTTTT. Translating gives CASTRGPLAGELFF.